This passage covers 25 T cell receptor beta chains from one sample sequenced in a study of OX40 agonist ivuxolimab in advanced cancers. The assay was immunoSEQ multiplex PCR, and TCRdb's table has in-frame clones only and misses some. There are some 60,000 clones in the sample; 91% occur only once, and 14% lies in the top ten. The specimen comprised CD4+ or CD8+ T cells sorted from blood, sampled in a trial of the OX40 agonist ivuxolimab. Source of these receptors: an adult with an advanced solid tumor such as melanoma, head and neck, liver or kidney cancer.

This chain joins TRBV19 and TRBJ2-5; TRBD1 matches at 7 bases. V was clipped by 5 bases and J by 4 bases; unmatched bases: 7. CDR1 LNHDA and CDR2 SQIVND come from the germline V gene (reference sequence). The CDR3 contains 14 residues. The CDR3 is CASSPRDRVETQYF. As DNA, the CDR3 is TGTGCCAGTAGTCCCCGGGACAGAGTAGAGACCCAGTACTTC.

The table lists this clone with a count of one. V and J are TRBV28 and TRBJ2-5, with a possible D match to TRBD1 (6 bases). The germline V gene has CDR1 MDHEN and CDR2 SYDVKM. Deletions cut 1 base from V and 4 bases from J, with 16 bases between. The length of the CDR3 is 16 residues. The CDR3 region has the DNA TGTGCCAGCAGTTTATTTAGGGACACCTCGGGAGAGACCCAGTACTTC. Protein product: CASSLFRDTSGETQYF.

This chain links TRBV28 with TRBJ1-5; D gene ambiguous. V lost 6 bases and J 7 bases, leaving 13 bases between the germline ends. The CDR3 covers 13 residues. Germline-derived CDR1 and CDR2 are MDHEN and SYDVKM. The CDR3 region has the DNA TGTGCCAGCAGACCACCAAATTGGCAGCCCCAGCATTTT. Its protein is CASRPPNWQPQHF.

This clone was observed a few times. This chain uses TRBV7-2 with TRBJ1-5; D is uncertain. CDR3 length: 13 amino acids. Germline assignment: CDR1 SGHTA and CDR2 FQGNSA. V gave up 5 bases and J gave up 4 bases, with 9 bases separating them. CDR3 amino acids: CASSLRVNQPQHF. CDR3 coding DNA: TGTGCCAGCAGCCTCCGGGTAAATCAGCCCCAGCATTTT.

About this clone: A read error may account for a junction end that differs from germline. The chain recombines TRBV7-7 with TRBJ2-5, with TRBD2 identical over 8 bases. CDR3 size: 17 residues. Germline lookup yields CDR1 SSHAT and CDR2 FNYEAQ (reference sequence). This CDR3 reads CASSLGLAGTGLETQYF. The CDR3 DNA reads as TGTGCTAGCAGCTTAGGGCTAGCGGGCACGGGGCTAGAGACCCAGTACTTC.

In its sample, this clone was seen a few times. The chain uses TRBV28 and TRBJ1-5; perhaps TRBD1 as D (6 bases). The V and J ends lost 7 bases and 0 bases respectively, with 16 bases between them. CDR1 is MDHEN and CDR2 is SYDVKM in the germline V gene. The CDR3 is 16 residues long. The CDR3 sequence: CASTRDTRYSNQPQHF. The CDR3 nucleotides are TGTGCCAGCACTCGGGACACCCGATATAGCAATCAGCCCCAGCATTTT.

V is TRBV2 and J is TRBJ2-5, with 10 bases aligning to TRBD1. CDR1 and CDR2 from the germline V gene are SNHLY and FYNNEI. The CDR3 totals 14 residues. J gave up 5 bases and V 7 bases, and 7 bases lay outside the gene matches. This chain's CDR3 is CASMETGGRETQYF. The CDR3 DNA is TGTGCCAGCATGGAGACAGGGGGCAGGGAGACCCAGTACTTC.

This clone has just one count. The CDR3, as DNA: TGTGCCAGCAGCTTAATGTACACAGATACGCAGTATTTT. It encodes CASSLMYTDTQYF. The gene calls are TRBV7-9 and TRBJ2-3; D uncertain. The CDR3 loop spans 13 amino acids. Germline CDR1 SEHNR, CDR2 FQNEAQ (reference sequence). V lost 2 bases to trimming and J lost 2 bases, with 5 bases between them.

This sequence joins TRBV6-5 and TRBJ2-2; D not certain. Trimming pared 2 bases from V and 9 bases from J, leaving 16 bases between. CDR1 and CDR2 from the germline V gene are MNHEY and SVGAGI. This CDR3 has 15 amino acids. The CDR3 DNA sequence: TGTGCCAGCAGTTACCGGCCAAATGGGGTCCGGGAGCTGTTTTTT. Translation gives CASSYRPNGVRELFF.

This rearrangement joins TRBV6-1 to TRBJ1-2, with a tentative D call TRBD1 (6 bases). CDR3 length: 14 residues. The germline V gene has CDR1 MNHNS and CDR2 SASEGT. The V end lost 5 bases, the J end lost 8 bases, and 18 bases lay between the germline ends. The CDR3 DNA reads TGTGCCAGCAGTATACGTGAGGGGGTTCGCGGCTACACCTTC. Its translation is CASSIREGVRGYTF.

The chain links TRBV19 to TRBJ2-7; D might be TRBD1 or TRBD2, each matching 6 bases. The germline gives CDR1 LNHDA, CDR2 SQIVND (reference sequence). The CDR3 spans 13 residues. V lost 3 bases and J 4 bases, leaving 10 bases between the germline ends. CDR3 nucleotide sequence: TGTGCCAGTAGTATCGGAGGGGGTTACGAGCAGTACTTC. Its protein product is CASSIGGGYEQYF.

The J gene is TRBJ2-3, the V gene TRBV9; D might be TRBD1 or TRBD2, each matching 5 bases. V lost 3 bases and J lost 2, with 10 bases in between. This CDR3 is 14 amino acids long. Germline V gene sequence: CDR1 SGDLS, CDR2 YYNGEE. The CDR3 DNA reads TGTGCCAGCAGCGCTAGGGGAGTCACAGATACGCAGTATTTT. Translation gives CASSARGVTDTQYF.

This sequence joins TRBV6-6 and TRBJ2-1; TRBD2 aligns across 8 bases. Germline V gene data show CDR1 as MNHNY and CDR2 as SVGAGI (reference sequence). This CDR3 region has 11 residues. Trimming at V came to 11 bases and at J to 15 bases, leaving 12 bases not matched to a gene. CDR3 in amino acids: CAAARGGPRFF. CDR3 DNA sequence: TGTGCCGCCGCCCGGGGGGGCCCCCGGTTCTTC.

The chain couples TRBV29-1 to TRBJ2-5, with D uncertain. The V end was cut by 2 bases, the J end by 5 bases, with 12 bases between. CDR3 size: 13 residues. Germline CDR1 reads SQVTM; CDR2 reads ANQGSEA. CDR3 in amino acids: CSVELRTRETQYF. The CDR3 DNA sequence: TGCAGCGTTGAACTAAGGACGCGGGAGACCCAGTACTTC. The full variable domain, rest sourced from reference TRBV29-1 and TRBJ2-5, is SAVISQKPSRDICQRGTSLTIQCQVDSQVTMMFWYRQQPGQSLTLIATANQGSEATYESGFVIDKFPISRPNLTFSTLTVSNMSPEDSSIYLCSVELRTRETQYFGPGTRLLVL.

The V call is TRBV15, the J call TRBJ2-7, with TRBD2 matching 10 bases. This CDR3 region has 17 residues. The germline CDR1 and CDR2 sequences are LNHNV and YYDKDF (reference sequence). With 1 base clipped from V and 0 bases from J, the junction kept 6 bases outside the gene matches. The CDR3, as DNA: TGTGCCACCAGCAGAGTGCGAGCGGGGGGGGCCTCCTACGAGCAGTACTTC. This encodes CATSRVRAGGASYEQYF.

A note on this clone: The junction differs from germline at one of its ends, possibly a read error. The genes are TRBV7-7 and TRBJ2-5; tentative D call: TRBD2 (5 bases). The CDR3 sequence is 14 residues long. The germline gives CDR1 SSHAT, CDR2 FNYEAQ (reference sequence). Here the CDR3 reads CASSPSSIPETQYF. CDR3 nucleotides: TGTGCTAGCAGCCCCTCTAGCATCCCAGAGACCCAGTACTTC.

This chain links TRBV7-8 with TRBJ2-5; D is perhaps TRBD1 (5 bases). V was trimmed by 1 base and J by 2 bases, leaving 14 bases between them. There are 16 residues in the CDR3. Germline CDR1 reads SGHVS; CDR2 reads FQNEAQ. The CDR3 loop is CASSLVLGLLQETQYF. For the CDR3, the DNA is TGTGCCAGCAGCTTAGTTTTGGGGCTCCTTCAAGAGACCCAGTACTTC. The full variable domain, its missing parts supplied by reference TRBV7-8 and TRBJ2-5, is GAGVSQSPRYKVAKRGQDVALRCDPISGHVSLFWYQQALGQGPEFLTYFQNEAQLDKSGLPSDRFFAERPEGSVSTLKIQRTQQEDSAVYLCASSLVLGLLQETQYFGPGTRLLVL.

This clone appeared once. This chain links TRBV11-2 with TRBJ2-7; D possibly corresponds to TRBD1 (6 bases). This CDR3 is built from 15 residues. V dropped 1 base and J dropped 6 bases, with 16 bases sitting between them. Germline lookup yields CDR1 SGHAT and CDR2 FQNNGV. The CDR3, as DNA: TGTGCCAGCAGCTTAGGGTTCGGCAGGGGTTTCGAGCAGTACTTC. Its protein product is CASSLGFGRGFEQYF.

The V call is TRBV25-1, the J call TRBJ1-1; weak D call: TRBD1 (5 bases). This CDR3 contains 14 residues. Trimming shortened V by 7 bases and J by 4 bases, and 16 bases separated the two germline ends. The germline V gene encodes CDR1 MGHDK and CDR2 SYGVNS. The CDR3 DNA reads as TGTGCCAGCACCTTGGGACTCCGCGGCACTGAAGCTTTCTTT. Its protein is CASTLGLRGTEAFF.

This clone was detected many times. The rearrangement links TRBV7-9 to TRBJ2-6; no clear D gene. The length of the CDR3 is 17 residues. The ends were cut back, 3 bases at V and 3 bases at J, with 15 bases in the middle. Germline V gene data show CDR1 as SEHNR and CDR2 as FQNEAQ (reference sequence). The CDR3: CASSLQASVYGANVLTF. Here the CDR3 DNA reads TGTGCCAGCAGCTTGCAAGCTTCCGTCTATGGGGCCAACGTCCTGACTTTC.

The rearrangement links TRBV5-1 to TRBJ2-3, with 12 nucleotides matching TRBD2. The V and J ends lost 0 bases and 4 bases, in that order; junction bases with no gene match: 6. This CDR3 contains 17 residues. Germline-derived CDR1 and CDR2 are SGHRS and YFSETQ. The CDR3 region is CASSLARASGRADTQYF. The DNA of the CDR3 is TGCGCCAGCAGCTTGGCACGCGCTAGCGGGAGGGCAGATACGCAGTATTTT.

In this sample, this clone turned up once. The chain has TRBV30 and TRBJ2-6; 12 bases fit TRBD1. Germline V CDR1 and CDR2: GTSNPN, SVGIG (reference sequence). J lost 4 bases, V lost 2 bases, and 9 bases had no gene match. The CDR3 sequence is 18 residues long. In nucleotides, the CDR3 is TGTGCCTGGAGTCAAACCGGGACAGGGGGCTTGGGGGCCAACGTCCTGACTTTC. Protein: CAWSQTGTGGLGANVLTF.

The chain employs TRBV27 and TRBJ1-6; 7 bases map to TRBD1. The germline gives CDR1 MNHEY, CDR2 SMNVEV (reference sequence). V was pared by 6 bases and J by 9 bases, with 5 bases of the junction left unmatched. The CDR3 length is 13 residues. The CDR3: CASRNRGGSPLHF. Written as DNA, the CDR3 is TGTGCCAGCAGGAACAGGGGTGGTTCACCCCTCCACTTT.

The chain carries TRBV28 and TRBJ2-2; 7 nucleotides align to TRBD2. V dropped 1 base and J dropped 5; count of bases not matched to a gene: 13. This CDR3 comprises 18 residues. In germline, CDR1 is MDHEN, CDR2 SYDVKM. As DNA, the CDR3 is TGTGCCAGCAGTTTATCCGCGAGCGGCGGGAGTAAAACCGGGGAGCTGTTTTTT. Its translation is CASSLSASGGSKTGELFF. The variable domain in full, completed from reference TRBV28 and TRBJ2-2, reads DVKVTQSSRYLVKRTGEKVFLECVQDMDHENMFWYRQDPGLGLRLIYFSYDVKMKEKGDIPEGYSVSREKKERFSLILESASTNQTSMYLCASSLSASGGSKTGELFFGEGSRLTVL.

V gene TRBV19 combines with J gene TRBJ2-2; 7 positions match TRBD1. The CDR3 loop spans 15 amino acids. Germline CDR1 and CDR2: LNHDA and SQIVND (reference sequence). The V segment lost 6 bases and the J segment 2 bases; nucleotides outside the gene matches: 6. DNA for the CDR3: TGTGCCAGTAGGTCCGGGACAGCCAACACCGGGGAGCTGTTTTTT. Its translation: CASRSGTANTGELFF.